A selection of T cell receptor beta chains follows, all from one sample in a study of STAT3 mutations in large granular lymphocyte leukemia. The table came from immunoSEQ multiplex PCR; TCRdb's copy has only in-frame clones and leaves some out. In the table there are some 10,000 clones, 85% of which are singletons. Sequencing used peripheral blood mononuclear cells. The receptor source for this set is an elderly man with T-cell large granular lymphocyte leukemia. Some clones in this sample may be carry-over from other donors' samples. Both conserved end residues are part of each CDR3. Each record gives: D gene, J gene, clone size, V gene, CDR3 DNA, CDR3 protein. D genes are given only for firm matches. Some rows mark clone size as missing; the rest say once, few, many or name a class of expanded clone.

>TRBD1|TRBJ1-3|-|TRBV9
TGTGCCAGCAGCGCCGGGACAGGAGCAGGAAACACCATATATTTT
CASSAGTGAGNTIYF
>-|TRBJ1-2|-|TRBV7-2
TGTGCCAGCAGCCAGGGCAGGCCTAACTATGGCTACACCTTC
CASSQGRPNYGYTF
>-|TRBJ1-5|-|TRBV30
TGTGCCTGGACCGAGGGGGGCCCGGGTCAGCCCCAGCATTTT
CAWTEGGPGQPQHF
>TRBD1|TRBJ2-2|few|TRBV25-1
TGTGCCAGCAAAGGGACAGGGTGGTCCGGGGAGCTGTTTTTT
CASKGTGWSGELFF
>-|TRBJ1-6|-|TRBV6-5
TGTGCCTCCTCCAGAGGGCAGTCCTATTCACCCCTCCACTTT
CASSRGQSYSPLHF
>-|TRBJ1-2|-|TRBV28
TGTGCCAGCAGTCCACGACCTAATGGCTACACCTTC
CASSPRPNGYTF
>TRBD2|TRBJ2-7|-|TRBV7-2
TGTGCCAGCAGCCAACAGGCGGTCGGGGGGTACGAGCAGTACTTC
CASSQQAVGGYEQYF
>TRBD1|TRBJ2-7|once|TRBV28
TGTGCCAGCATAACTCCCGGGACAGGGTCCTACGAGCAGTACTTC
CASITPGTGSYEQYF
>-|TRBJ1-4|-|TRBV19
TGTGCCAGTAGTATAGGAGGGGGGCCCAATGAAAAACTGTTTTTT
CASSIGGGPNEKLFF
>-|TRBJ2-7|-|TRBV5-1
TGCGCCAGCAGCTTGAATCACGAGCAGTACTTC
CASSLNHEQYF
>-|TRBJ1-1|-|TRBV4-3
TGCGCCAGCAGCCAAGATCCGGGAGCACCCTGGTCGACTGAAGCTTTCTTT
CASSQDPGAPWSTEAFF
>TRBD2|TRBJ2-3|once|TRBV7-9
TGTGCCAGCACCCTTGCGGAAGCGGGGGCCGATACGCAGTATTTT
CASTLAEAGADTQYF
>-|TRBJ2-1|once|TRBV4-3
TGCGCCAGCAGCCAAGATGGAACTTGGGGGGTCAATGAGCAGTTCTTC
CASSQDGTWGVNEQFF
>-|TRBJ1-6|-|TRBV5-4
TGTGCCAGCAGCTTGCCTGGTAATAGCCTCCACTTT
CASSLPGNSLHF
>TRBD1|TRBJ1-2|-|TRBV11-2
TGTGCCAGCAGCTTCCCCAGGGACAGCACTAACTATGGCTACACCTTC
CASSFPRDSTNYGYTF
>TRBD1|TRBJ2-1|-|TRBV28
TGTGCCAGCAGTACGACGGGACAGTCAATCTCCTACAATGAGCAGTTCTTC
CASSTTGQSISYNEQFF
>-|TRBJ1-3|-|TRBV6-5
TGTGCCAGCAGAAACCAGGGTGGAGGAAACACCATATATTTT
CASRNQGGGNTIYF
>-|TRBJ1-1|-|TRBV18
TGTGCCAGCTCACCTGCAGACCCGAATAAGAACACTGAAGCTTTCTTT
CASSPADPNKNTEAFF
>-|TRBJ2-7|-|TRBV4-3
TGCGCCAGCAGCCAACACCGGGAGATCTACGAGCAGTACTTC
CASSQHREIYEQYF
>-|TRBJ2-1|-|TRBV6-1
TGTGCCAGCAGTGAAGCACACGGGTCCAGCAAGAGCAATGAGCAGTTCTTC
CASSEAHGSSKSNEQFF
>-|TRBJ2-7|-|TRBV7-9
TGTGCCAGCAGCTTCGTCCTTGGACCCAATGGAGAGCAGTACTTC
CASSFVLGPNGEQYF
>-|TRBJ1-6|-|TRBV30
TGTGCCTGGAGTGCAGGAACTAACACCTCACCCCTCCACTTT
CAWSAGTNTSPLHF
>-|TRBJ1-5|-|TRBV2
TGTGCCAGCATGGCGGGTGGCGGCAATCAGCCCCAGCATTTT
CASMAGGGNQPQHF
>-|TRBJ2-2|-|TRBV5-1
TGCGCCAGCAGCCGGAGCGGTCCTGACACCGGGGAGCTGTTTTTT
CASSRSGPDTGELFF
>-|TRBJ1-4|-|TRBV4-3
TGCGCCAGCAGCCAAGAATGGGGTGCTAATGAAAAACTGTTTTTT
CASSQEWGANEKLFF
>TRBD1|TRBJ2-3|-|TRBV5-1
TGCGCCAGCAGCAACACAGGGGGCACAGATACGCAGTATTTT
CASSNTGGTDTQYF
>TRBD1|TRBJ2-1|-|TRBV9
TGTGCCAGCAGAGCGACAGGGAGCGATGAGCAGTTCTTC
CASRATGSDEQFF
>-|TRBJ1-5|-|TRBV30
TGTGCCTGGGCGCTCGGGGGGGGTGGTCAGCCCCAGCATTTT
CAWALGGGGQPQHF
>-|TRBJ2-6|once|TRBV9
TGTGCCAGCAGCGTAGGTCACTCTGGGGCCAACGTCCTGACTTTC
CASSVGHSGANVLTF
>TRBD2|TRBJ2-1|-|TRBV7-8
TGTGCCAGCAGCTCCCCTTTTCAAGCGGGGGATCATGAGCAGTTCTTC
CASSSPFQAGDHEQFF